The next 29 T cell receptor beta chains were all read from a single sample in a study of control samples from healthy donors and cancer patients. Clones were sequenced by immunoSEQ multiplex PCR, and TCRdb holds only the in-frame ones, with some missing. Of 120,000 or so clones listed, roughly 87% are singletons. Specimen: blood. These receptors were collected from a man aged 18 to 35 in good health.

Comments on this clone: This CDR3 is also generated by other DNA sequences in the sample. The CDR3 here is CASSFRGTEAFF. Here the CDR3 DNA reads TGTGCCAGCAGTTTCAGGGGTACTGAAGCTTTCTTT. The rearrangement links TRBV27 to TRBJ1-1; a possible D gene is TRBD1 (6 bases). Germline CDR1 is MNHEY and CDR2 is SMNVEV (reference sequence). V lost 3 bases and J 5 bases, leaving 7 bases between the germline ends. The CDR3 runs 12 residues.

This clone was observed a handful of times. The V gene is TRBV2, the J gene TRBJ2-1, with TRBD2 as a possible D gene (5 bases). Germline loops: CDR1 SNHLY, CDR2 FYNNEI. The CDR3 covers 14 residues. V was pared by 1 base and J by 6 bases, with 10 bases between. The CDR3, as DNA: TGTGCCAGCAGTGAAGTGACTACAATCAATGAGCAGTTCTTC. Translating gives CASSEVTTINEQFF.

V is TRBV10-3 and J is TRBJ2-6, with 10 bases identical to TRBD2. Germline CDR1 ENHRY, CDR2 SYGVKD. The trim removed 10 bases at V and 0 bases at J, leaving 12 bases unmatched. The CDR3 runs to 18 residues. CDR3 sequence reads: CATSKSSGSGSGANVLTF. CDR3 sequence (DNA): TGTGCCACATCAAAATCTAGCGGGAGTGGCTCTGGGGCCAACGTCCTGACTTTC.

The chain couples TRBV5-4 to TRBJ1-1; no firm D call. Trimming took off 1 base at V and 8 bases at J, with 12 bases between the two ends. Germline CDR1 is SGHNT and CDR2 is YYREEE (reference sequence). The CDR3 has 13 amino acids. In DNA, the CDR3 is TGTGCCAGCAGCTTGTCTCCCTTCACCGAAGCTTTCTTT. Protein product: CASSLSPFTEAFF.

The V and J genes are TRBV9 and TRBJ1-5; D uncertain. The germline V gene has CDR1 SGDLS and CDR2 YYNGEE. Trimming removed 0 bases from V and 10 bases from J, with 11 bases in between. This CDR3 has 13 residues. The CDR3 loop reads CASSVVPEGPQHF. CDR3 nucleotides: TGTGCCAGCAGCGTAGTACCCGAGGGACCCCAGCATTTT.

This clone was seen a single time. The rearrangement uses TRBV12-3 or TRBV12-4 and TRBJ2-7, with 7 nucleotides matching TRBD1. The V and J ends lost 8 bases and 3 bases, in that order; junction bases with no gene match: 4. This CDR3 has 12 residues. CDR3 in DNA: TGTGCCAGCGGCGACAGGGACTACGAGCAGTACTTC. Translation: CASGDRDYEQYF.

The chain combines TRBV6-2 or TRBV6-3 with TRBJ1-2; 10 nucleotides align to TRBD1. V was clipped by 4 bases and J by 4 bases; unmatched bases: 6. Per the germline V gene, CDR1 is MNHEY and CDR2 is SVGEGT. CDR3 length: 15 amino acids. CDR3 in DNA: TGTGCCAGCAGTTCCCCGGGACAGGGGCGCTATGGCTACACCTTC. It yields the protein CASSSPGQGRYGYTF.

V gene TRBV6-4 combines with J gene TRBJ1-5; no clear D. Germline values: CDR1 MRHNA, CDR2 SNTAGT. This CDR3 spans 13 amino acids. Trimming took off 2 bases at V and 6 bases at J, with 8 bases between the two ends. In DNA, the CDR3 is TGTGCCAGCAGTGACACCCATGGTCAGCCCCAGCATTTT. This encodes CASSDTHGQPQHF.

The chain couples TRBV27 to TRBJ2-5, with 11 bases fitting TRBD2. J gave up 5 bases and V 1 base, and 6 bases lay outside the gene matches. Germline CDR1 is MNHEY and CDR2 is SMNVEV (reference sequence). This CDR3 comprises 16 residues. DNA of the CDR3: TGTGCCAGCAGTTTATATAGCGGGAGGGATGGCGAGACCCAGTACTTC. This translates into CASSLYSGRDGETQYF.

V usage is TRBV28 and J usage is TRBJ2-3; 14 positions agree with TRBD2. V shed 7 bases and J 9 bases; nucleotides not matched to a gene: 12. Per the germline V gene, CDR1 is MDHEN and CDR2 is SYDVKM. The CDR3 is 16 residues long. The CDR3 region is CASTLWGLAGVETQYF. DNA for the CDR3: TGTGCCAGCACCTTATGGGGACTAGCGGGAGTTGAGACGCAGTATTTT.

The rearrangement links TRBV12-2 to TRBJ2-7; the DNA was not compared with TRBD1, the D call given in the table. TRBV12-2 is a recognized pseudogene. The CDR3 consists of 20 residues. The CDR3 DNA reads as TGTGCAAGTCGCTTAGCGAATTGGGGCAGGGGGCTTTTTCACCCCTACGAGCAGTACTTC. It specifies CASRLANWGRGLFHPYEQYF.

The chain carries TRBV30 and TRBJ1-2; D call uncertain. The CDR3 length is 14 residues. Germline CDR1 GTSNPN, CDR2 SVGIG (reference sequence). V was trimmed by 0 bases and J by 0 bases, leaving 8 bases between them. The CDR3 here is CAWSVYTSNYGYTF. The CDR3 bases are TGTGCCTGGAGTGTATATACGTCTAACTATGGCTACACCTTC.

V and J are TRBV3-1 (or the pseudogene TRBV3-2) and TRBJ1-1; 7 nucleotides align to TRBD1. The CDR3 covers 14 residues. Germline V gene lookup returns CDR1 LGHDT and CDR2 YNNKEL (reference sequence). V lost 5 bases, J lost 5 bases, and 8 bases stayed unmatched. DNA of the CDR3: TGTGCCAGCAGCTCCCGGGACAGAAGGACTGAAGCTTTCTTT. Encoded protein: CASSSRDRRTEAFF.

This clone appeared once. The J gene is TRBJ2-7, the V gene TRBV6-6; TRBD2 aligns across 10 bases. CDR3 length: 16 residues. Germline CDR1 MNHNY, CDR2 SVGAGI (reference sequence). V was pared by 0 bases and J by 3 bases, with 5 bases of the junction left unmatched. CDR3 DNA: TGTGCCAGCAGTTACTCGACTAGCGGGTTAAGCTACGAGCAGTACTTC. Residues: CASSYSTSGLSYEQYF.

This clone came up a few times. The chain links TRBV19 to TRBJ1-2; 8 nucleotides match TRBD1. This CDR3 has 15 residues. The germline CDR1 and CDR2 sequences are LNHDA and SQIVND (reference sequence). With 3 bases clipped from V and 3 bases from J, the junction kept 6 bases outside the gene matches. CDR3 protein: CASSMRDRFYYGYTF. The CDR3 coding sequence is TGTGCCAGTAGTATGAGGGACAGGTTTTACTATGGCTACACCTTC.

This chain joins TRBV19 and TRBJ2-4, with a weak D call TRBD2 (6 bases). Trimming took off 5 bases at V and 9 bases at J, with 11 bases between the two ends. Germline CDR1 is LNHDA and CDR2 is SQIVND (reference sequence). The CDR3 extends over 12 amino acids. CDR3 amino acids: CASSRELSIQYF. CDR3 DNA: TGTGCCAGTAGTCGGGAGTTGAGCATTCAGTACTTC.

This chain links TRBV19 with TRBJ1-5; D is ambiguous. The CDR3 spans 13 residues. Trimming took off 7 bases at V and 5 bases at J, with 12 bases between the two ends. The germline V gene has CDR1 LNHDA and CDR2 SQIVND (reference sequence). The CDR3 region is CASTSRDDQPQHF. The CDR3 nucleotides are TGTGCCAGTACGTCGAGGGATGATCAGCCCCAGCATTTT.

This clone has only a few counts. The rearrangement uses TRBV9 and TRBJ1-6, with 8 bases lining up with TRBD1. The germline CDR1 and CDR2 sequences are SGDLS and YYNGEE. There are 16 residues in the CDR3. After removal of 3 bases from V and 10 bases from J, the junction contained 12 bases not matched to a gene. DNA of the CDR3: TGTGCCAGCAGCGCAAGTACCGACAGGGGAGGATCACCCCTCCACTTT. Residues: CASSASTDRGGSPLHF. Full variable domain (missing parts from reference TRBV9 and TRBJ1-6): DSGVTQTPKHLITATGQRVTLRCSPRSGDLSVYWYQQSLDQGLQFLIQYYNGEERAKGNILERFSAQQFPDLHSELNLSSLELGDSALYFCASSASTDRGGSPLHFGNGTRLTVT.

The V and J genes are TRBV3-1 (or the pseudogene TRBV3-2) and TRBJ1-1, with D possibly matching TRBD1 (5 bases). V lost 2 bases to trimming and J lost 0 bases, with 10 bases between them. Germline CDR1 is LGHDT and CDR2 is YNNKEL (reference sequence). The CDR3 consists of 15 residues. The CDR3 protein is CASSQFRQLNTEAFF. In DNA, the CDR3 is TGTGCCAGCAGCCAATTCCGACAGCTGAACACTGAAGCTTTCTTT.

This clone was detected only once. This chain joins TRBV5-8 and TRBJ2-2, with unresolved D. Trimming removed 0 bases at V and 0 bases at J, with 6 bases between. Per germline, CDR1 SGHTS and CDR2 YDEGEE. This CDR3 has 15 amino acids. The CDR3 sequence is CASSLGGSNTGELFF. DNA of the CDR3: TGTGCCAGCAGCTTGGGGGGTTCGAACACCGGGGAGCTGTTTTTT.

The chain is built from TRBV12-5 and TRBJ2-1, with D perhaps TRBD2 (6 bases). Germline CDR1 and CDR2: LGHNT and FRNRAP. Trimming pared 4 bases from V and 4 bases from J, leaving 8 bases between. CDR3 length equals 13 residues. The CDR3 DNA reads TGTGCTAGTGGTTCCCGGGAGTACAATGAGCAGTTCTTC. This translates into CASGSREYNEQFF.

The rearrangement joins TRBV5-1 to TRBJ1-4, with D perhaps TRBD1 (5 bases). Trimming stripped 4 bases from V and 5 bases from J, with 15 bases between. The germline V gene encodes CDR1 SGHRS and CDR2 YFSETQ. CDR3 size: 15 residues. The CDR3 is CASSTLGGGNEKLFF. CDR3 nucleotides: TGCGCCAGCAGCACCCTCGGGGGGGGGAATGAAAAACTGTTTTTT.

The CDR3 sequence: CASGPTYEQYF. CDR3 coding DNA: TGTGCTAGTGGTCCCACCTACGAGCAGTACTTC. The V and J genes are TRBV12-5 and TRBJ2-7, with D uncertain. The CDR3 loop spans 11 amino acids. Germline CDR1 is LGHNT and CDR2 is FRNRAP. V lost 5 bases and J 2 bases, leaving 4 bases between the germline ends.

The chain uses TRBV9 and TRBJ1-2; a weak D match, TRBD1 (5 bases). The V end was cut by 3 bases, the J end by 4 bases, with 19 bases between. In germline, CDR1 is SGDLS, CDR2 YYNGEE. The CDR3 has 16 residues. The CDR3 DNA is TGTGCCAGCAGCGGGGGGACGGCCCAAGAGGGCTATGGCTACACCTTC. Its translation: CASSGGTAQEGYGYTF.

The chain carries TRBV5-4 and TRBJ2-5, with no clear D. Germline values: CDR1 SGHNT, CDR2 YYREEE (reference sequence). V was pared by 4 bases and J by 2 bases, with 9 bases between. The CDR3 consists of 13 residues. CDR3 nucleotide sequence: TGTGCCAGCAGCCTTCCTCGACAAGAGACCCAGTACTTC. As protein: CASSLPRQETQYF.

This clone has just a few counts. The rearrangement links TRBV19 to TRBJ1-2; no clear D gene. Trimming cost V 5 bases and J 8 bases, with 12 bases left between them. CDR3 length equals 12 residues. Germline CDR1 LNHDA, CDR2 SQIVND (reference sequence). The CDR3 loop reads CASSPGPEGYTF. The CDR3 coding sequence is TGTGCCAGTAGTCCTGGGCCGGAAGGCTACACCTTC.

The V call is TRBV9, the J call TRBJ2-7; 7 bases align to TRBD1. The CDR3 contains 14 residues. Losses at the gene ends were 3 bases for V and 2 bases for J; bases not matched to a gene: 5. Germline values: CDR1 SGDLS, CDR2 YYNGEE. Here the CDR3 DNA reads TGTGCCAGCAGCGAGGGACAGTCCCCCTACGAGCAGTACTTC. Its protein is CASSEGQSPYEQYF.

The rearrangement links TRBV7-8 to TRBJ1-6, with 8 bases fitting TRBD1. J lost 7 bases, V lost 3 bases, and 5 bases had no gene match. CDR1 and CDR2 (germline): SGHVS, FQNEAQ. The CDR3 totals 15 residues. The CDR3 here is CASSLTGERNSPLHF. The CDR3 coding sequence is TGTGCCAGCAGCTTGACAGGGGAACGCAATTCACCCCTCCACTTT.

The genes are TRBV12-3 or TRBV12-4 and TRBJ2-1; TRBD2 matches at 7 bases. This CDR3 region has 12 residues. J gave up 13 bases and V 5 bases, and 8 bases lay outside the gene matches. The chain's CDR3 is CASSQRREGQFF. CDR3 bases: TGTGCCAGCAGTCAGAGGAGGGAGGGACAGTTCTTC.